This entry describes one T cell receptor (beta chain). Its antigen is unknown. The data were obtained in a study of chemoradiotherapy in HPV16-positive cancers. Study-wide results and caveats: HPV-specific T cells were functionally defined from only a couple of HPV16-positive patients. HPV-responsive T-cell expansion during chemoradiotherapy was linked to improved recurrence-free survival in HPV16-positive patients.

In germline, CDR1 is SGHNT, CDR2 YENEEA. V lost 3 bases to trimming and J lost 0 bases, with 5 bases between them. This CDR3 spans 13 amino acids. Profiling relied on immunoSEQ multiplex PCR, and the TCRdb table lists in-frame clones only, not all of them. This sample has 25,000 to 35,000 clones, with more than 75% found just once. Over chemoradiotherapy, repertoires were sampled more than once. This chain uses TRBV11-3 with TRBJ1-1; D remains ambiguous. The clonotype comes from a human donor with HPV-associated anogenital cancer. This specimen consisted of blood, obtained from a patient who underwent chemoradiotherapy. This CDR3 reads CASSLDLNTEAFF. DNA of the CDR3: TGTGCCAGCAGCTTGGACCTGAACACTGAAGCTTTCTTT.